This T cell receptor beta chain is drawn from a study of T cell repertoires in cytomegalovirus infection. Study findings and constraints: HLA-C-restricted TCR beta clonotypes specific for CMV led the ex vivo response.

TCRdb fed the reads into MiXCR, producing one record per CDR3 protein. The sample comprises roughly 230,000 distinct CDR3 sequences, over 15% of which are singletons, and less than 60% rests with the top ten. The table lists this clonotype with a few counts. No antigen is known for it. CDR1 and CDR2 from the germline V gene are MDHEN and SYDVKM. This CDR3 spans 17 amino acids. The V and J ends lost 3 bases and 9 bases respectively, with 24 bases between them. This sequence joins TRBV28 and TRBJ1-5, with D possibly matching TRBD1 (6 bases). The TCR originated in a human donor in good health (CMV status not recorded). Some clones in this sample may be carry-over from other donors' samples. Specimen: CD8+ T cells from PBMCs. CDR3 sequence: CASSFFVSGAPGRPQHF. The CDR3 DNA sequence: TGTGCCAGCAGTTTCTTTGTCTCAGGGGCTCCCGGGAGGCCCCAGCATTTT.